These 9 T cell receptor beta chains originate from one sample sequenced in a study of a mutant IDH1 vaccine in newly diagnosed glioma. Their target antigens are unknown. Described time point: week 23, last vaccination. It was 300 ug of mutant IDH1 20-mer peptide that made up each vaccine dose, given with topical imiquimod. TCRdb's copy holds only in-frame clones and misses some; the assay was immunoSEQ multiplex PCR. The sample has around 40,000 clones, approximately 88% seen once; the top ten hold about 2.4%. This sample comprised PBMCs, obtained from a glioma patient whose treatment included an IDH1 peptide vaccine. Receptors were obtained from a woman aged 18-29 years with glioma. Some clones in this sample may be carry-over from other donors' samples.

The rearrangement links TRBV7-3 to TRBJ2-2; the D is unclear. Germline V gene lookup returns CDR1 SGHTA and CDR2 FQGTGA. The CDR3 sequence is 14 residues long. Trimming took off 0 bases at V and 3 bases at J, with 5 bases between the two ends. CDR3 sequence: CASSLTTYTGELFF. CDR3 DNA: TGTGCCAGCAGCTTAACGACTTACACCGGGGAGCTGTTTTTT. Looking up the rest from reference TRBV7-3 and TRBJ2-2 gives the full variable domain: GAGVSQTPSNKVTEKGKYVELRCDPISGHTALYWYRQSLGQGPEFLIYFQGTGAADDSGLPNDRFFAVRPEGSVSTLKIQRTERGDSAVYLCASSLTTYTGELFFGEGSRLTVL.

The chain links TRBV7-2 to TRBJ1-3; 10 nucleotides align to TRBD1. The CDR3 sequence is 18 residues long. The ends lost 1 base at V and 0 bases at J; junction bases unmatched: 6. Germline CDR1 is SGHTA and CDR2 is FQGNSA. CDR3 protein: CASSLEGQGPFSGNTIYF. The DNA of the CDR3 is TGTGCCAGCAGCTTAGAGGGACAGGGGCCCTTCTCTGGAAACACCATATATTTT.

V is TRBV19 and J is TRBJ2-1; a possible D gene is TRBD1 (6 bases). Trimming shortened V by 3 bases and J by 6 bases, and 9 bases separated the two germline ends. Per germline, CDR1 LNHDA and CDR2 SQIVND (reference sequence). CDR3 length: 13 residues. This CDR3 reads CASSIMGANEQFF. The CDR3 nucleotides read TGTGCCAGTAGTATTATGGGGGCCAATGAGCAGTTCTTC.

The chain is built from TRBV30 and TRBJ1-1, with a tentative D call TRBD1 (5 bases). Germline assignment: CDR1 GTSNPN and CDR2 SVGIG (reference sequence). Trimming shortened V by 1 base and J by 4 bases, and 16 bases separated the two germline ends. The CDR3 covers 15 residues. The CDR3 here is CAWSAGAFGTTEAFF. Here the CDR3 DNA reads TGTGCCTGGAGTGCCGGGGCCTTTGGCACCACTGAAGCTTTCTTT.

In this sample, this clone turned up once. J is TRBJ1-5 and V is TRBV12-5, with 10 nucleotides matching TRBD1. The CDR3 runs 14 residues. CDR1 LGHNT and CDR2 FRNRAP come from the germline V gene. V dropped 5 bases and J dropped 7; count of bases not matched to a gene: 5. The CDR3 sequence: CASGPGTGVQPQHF. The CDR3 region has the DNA TGTGCTAGTGGTCCAGGGACAGGGGTCCAGCCCCAGCATTTT. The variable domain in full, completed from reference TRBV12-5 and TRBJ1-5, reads DARVTQTPRHKVTEMGQEVTMRCQPILGHNTVFWYRQTMMQGLELLAYFRNRAPLDDSGMPKDRFSAEMPDATLATLKIQPSEPRDSAVYFCASGPGTGVQPQHFGDGTRLSIL.

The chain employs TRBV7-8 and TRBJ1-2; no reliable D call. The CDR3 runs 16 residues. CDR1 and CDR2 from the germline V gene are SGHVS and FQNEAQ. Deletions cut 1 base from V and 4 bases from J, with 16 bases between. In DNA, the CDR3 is TGTGCCAGCAGCTTAGTTCTGTCCCGAGGCGTCTATGGCTACACCTTC. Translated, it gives CASSLVLSRGVYGYTF.

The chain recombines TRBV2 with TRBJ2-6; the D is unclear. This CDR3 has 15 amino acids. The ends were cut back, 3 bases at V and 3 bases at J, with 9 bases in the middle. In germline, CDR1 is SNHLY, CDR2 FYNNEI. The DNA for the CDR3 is TGTGCCAGCAGTGAGTTGGGATTTGGGGCCAACGTCCTGACTTTC. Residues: CASSELGFGANVLTF.

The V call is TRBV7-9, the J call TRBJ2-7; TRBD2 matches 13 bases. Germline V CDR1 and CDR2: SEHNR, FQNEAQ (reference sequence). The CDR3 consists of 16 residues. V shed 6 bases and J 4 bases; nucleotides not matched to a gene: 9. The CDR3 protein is CASSKGLAGSLYEQYF. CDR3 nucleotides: TGTGCCAGCAGTAAGGGACTAGCGGGAAGCTTGTACGAGCAGTACTTC.

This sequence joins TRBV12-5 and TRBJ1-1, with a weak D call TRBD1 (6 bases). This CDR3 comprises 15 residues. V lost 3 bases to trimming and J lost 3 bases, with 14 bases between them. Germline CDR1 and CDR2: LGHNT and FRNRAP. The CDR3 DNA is TGTGCTAGTGGTTTAGTGGGGGCGCCGGACACTGAAGCTTTCTTT. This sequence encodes CASGLVGAPDTEAFF.